One TCR beta chain is described in this entry. This clone's antigen is unknown. Base qualities are not at hand, and no much larger clone is one base apart. The library was produced with the immunoSEQ multiplex PCR assay. The table comes from immuneACCESS by way of TCRdb, which keeps in-frame sequences with V and J called. Part of the clones is missing from these tables; in studies checked, under half for an unresolved V gene and the rest for unknown reasons. This sample gives 75,000 to 100,000 clones in total; about 90% of them show up just once. Nearly 5% of the sample rests with the top ten. The data are from a study of radiotherapy plus CTLA-4 blockade in lung cancer (dated by TCRdb to 2017 to 2018). A note on the overall study: Among enrolled patients, under 20% had an objective response and about 30% reached disease control. Study-wide findings and limitations: After treatment with radiotherapy and ipilimumab, TCR clones that originated in tumors expanded in peripheral blood. The strongest predictors of response were reported to be early dynamic shifts in blood T cell clones along with a rise in serum interferon-beta following radiation.

Focal radiation therapy combined with CTLA-4 blockade (ipilimumab) was tested in patients with chemo-refractory metastatic non-small-cell lung cancer. From cysteine to phenylalanine, the CDR3 is 13 amino acids long. Only CDR3 DNA is held: 39 bases, read in frame from base 1. V loses 5 bases of germline sequence and J loses 5 bases, and the interval between the two ends is 13 bases. According to the germline V gene, CDR1 reads SGHTS and CDR2 reads YDEGEE. In this chain, TRBV5-8 is recombined with TRBJ1-1; D gene: possibly TRBD1, on 6 matching bases. Sample: peripheral blood, taken from a patient treated with radiotherapy plus ipilimumab. The clonotype originates from a human donor with non-small cell lung cancer that progressed on radiotherapy plus ipilimumab. In nucleotide form, the sequence is TGTGCCAGCAGAAAACAGGGTATAACTGAAGCTTTCTTT. This translates into CASRKQGITEAFF. With all but the CDR3 taken from the reference TRBV5-8 and TRBJ1-1 genes, the full variable domain is: EAGVTQSPTHLIKTRGQQATLRCSPISGHTSVYWYQQALGLGLQFLLWYDEGEERNRGNFPPRFSGRQFPNYSSELNVNALELEDSALYLCASRKQGITEAFFGQGTRLTVV.